The entry that follows covers one T cell receptor (beta chain) sequence. Study processing details: Estimates of nucleated cell counts were drawn from the amplification of reference gene primers. Assay: immunoSEQ multiplex PCR; the TCRdb copy retains only in-frame clones and omits some. V, J and clone size reflect that table, while D and trimming were determined from the DNA. The sample shows tens of thousands of clones, 75% to 90% of them seen only once. Trimming took off 7 bases at V and 0 bases at J, with 10 bases between the two ends. Germline CDR1 is MDHEN and CDR2 is SYDVKM. The CDR3 totals 14 residues. These data originate in a study of blood T cell repertoires in COVID-19. At the level of the study: Acute and convalescent COVID-19 samples came from the United States, Italy and Spain. The cDNA or gDNA used as material had been derived from T cells, B-cell-depleted T cells, or PBMCs.

The receptor was derived from a woman in her fifties or sixties with active or convalescent COVID-19. The sample consisted of peripheral blood. The chain recombines TRBV28 with TRBJ1-5, with D maybe TRBD1 (6 bases). Here the CDR3 reads CASTRGGSNQPQHF. CDR3 bases: TGTGCCAGCACCCGAGGGGGTAGCAATCAGCCCCAGCATTTT.